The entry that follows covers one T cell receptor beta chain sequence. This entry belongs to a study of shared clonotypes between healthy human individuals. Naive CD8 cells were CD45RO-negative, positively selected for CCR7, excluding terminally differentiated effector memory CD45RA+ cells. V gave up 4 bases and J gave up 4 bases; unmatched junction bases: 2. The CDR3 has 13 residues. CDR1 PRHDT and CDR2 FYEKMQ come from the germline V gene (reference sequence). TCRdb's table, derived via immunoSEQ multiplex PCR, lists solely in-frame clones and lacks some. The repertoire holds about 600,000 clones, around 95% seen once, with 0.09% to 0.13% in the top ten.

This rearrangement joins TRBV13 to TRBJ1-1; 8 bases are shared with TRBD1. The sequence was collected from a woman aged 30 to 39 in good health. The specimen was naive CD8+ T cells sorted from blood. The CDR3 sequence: CASSSQGVTEAFF. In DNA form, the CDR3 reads TGTGCCAGCAGCTCACAGGGGGTCACTGAAGCTTTCTTT.